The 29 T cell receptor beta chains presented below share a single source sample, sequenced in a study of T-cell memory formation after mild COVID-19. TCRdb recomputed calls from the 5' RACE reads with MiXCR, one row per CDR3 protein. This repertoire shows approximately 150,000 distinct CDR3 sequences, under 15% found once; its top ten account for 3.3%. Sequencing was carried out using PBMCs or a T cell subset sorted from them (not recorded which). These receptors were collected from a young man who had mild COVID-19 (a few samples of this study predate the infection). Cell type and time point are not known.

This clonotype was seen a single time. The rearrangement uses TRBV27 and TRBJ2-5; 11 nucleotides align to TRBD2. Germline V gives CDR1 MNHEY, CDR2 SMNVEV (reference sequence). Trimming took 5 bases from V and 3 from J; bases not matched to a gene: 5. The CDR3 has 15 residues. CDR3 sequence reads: CASSTGLAEKETQYF. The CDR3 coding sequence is TGTGCCAGCAGTACGGGACTAGCGGAGAAAGAGACCCAGTACTTC.

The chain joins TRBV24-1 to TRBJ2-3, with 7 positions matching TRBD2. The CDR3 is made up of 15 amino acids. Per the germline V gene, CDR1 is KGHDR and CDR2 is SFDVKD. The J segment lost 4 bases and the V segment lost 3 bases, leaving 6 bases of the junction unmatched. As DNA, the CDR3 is TGTGCCACCAGTGATCCATCGACTAGCTCAGATACGCAGTATTTT. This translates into CATSDPSTSSDTQYF.

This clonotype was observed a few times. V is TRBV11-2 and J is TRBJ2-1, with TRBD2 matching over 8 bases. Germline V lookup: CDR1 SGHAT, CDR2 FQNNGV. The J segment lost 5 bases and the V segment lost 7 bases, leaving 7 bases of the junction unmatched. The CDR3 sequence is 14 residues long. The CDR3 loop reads CASTRGGRNNEQFF. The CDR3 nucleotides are TGTGCCAGCACCCGCGGGGGGCGAAACAATGAGCAGTTCTTC.

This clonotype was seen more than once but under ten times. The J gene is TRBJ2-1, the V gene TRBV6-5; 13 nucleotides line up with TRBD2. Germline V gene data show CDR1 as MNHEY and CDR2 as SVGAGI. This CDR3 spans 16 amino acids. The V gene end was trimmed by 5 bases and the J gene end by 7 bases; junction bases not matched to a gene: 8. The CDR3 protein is CASSLMGTSGANEQFF. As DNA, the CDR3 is TGTGCCAGCAGTCTGATGGGGACTAGCGGGGCGAATGAGCAGTTCTTC.

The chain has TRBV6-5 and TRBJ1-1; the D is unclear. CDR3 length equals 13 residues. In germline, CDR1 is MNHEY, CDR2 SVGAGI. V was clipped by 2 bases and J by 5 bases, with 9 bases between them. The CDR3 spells CASSYRTSTEAFF. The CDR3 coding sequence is TGTGCCAGCAGTTACCGTACGTCGACTGAAGCTTTCTTT.

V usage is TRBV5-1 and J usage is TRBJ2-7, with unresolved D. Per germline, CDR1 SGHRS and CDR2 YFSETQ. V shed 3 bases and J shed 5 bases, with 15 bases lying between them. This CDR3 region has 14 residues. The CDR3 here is CASSYGGVSHEQYF. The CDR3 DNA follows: TGCGCCAGCAGCTACGGTGGGGTATCCCACGAGCAGTACTTC.

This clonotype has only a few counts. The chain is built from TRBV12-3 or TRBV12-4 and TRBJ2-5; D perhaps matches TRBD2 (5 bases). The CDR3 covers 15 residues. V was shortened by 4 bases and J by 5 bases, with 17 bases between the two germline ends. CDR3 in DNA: TGTGCCAGCAGTTGGACTGGAAGGAGGTGGGAGACCCAGTACTTC. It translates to CASSWTGRRWETQYF.

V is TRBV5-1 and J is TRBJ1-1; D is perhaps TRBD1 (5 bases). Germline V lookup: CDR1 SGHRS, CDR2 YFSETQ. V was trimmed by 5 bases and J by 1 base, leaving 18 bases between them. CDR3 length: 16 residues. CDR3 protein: CASSRSRGIGNTEAFF. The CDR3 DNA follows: TGCGCCAGCAGTCGTTCGCGGGGGATAGGGAACACTGAAGCTTTCTTT.

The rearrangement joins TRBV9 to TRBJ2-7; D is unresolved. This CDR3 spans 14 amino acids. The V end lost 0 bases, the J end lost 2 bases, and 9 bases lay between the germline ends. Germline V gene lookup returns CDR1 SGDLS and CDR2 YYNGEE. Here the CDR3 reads CASSVAWIPYEQYF. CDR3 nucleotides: TGTGCCAGCAGCGTAGCGTGGATCCCCTACGAGCAGTACTTC.

CDR3 sequence (DNA): TGCGCCAGCAGCTTGAGGTGGAACACTGAAGCTTTCTTT. This encodes CASSLRWNTEAFF. The chain joins TRBV5-1 to TRBJ1-1; D gene ambiguous. CDR1 SGHRS and CDR2 YFSETQ come from the germline V gene. This CDR3 is 13 amino acids long. V was shortened by 1 base and J by 1 base, with 5 bases between the two germline ends.

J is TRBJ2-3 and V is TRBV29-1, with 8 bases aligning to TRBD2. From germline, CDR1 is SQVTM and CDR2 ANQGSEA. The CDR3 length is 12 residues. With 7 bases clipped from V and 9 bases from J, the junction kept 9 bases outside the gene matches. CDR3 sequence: CSATRGGVTQYF. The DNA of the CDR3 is TGCAGCGCCACCCGGGGGGGGGTAACGCAGTATTTT.

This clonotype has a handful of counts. The CDR3, as DNA: TGCAGCGTTGATACGATCGAGGGGGGCACAGATACGCAGTATTTT. Residues: CSVDTIEGGTDTQYF. The chain links TRBV29-1 to TRBJ2-3; tentative D call: TRBD1 (6 bases). Germline loops: CDR1 SQVTM, CDR2 ANQGSEA. V lost 3 bases and J lost 1, with 14 bases in between. This CDR3 contains 15 residues.

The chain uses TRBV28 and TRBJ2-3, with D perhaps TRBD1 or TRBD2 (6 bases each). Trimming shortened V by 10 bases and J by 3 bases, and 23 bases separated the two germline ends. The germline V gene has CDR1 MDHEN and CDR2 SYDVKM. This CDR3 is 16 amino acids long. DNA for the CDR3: TGTGCCACCAGCAAAGGGGGGCACCGCGGAACAGATACGCAGTATTTT. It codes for CATSKGGHRGTDTQYF.

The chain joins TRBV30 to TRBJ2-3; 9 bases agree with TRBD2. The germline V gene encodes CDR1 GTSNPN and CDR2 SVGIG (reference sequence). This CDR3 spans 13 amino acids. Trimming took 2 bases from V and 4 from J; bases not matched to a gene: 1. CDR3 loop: CAWSSGGPDTQYF. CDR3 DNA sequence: TGTGCCTGGAGTAGCGGGGGGCCAGATACGCAGTATTTT. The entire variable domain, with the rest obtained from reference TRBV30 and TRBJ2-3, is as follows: SQTIHQWPATLVQPVGSPLSLECTVEGTSNPNLYWYRQAAGRGLQLLFYSVGIGQISSEVPQNLSASRPQDRQFILSSKKLLLSDSGFYLCAWSSGGPDTQYFGPGTRLTVL.

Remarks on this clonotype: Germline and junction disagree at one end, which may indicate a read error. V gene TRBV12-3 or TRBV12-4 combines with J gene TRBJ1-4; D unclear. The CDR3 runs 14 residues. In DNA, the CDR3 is TGTGCCAGCTCCTTTCGAAGTCCGAATGAAAAACTGATTTTT. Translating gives CASSFRSPNEKLIF.

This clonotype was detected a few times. CDR3 protein: CASSPIAAGDTQYF. The CDR3 DNA sequence: TGTGCCAGCAGTCCCATAGCGGCGGGGGATACGCAGTATTTT. The V and J genes are TRBV28 and TRBJ2-3; TRBD2 is a possible D gene (6 bases). This CDR3 is built from 14 residues. V was trimmed by 5 bases and J by 6 bases, leaving 15 bases between them. Germline CDR1 MDHEN, CDR2 SYDVKM.

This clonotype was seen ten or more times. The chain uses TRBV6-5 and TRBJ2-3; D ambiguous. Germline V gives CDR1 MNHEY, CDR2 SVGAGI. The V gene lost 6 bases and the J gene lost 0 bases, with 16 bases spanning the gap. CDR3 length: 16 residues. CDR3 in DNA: TGTGCCAGCAGCCCTATGACTTTAATTAGCACAGATACGCAGTATTTT. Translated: CASSPMTLISTDTQYF.

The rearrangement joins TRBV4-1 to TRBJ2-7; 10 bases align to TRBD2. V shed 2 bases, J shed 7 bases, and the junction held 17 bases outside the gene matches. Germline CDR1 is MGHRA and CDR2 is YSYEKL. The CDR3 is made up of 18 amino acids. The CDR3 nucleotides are TGCGCCAGCAGCCAATTCTCTATTGGACTAGCGGTATTGGGGGAGCAGTACTTC. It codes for CASSQFSIGLAVLGEQYF.

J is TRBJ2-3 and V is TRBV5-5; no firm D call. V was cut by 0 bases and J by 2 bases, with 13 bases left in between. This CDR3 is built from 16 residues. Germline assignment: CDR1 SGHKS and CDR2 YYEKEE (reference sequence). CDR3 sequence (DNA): TGTGCCAGCAGCTTGGATGTGTCCCTTCCCACAGATACGCAGTATTTT. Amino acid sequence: CASSLDVSLPTDTQYF.

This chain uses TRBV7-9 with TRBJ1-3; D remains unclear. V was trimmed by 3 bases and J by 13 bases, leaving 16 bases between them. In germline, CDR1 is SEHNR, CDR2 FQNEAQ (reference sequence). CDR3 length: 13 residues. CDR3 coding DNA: TGTGCCAGCAGCTTCCAGGCCCAGGCAGAGATATATTTT. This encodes CASSFQAQAEIYF.

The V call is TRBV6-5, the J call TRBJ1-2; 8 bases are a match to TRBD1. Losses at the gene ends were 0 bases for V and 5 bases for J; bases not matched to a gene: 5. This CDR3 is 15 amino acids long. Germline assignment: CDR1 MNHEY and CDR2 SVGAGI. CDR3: CASSYSKTGVYGYTF. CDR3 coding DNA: TGTGCCAGCAGTTACTCAAAGACAGGGGTATATGGCTACACCTTC.

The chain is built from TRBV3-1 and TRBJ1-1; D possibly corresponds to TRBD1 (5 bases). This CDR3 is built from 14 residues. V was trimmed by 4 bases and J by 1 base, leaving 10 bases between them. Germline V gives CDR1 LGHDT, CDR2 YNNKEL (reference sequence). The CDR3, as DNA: TGTGCCAGCAGCCCATTTGGGGGGAACACTGAAGCTTTCTTT. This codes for CASSPFGGNTEAFF.

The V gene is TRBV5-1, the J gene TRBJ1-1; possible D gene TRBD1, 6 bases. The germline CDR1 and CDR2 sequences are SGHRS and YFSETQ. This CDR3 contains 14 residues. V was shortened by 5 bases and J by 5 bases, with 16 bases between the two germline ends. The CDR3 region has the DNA TGCGCCAGCAGTTTTGATTTCAGGGGTACTGAAGCTTTCTTT. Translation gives CASSFDFRGTEAFF.

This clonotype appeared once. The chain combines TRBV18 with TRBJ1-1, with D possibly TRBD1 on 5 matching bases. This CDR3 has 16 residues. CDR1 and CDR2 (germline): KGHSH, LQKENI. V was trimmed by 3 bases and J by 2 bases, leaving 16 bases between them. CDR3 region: CASSPLALGTNTEAFF. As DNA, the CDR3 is TGTGCCAGCTCACCTCTCGCCCTGGGGACCAACACTGAAGCTTTCTTT. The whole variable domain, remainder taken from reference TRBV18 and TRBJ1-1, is NAGVMQNPRHLVRRRGQEARLRCSPMKGHSHVYWYRQLPEEGLKFMVYLQKENIIDESGMPKERFSAEFPKEGPSILRIQQVVRGDSAAYFCASSPLALGTNTEAFFGQGTRLTVV.

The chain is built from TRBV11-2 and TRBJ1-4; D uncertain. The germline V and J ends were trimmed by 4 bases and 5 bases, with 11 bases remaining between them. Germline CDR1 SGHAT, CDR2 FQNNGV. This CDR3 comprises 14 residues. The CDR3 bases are TGTGCCAGCAGCTCGACTGAGATGAATGAAAAACTGTTTTTT. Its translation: CASSSTEMNEKLFF.

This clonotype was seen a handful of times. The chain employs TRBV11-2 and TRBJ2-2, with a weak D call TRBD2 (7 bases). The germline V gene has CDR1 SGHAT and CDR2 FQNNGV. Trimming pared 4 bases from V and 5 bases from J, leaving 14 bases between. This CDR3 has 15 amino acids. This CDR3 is CASSYRGAGTGELFF. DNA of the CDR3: TGTGCCAGCAGCTATCGGGGGGCTGGTACCGGGGAGCTGTTTTTT.

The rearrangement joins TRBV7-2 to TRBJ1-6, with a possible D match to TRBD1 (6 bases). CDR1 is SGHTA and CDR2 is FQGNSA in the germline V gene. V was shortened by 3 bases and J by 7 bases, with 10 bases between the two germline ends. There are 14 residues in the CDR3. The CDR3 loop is CASSLGHTNSPLHF. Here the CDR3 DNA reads TGTGCCAGCAGCTTGGGACACACAAATTCACCCCTCCACTTT.

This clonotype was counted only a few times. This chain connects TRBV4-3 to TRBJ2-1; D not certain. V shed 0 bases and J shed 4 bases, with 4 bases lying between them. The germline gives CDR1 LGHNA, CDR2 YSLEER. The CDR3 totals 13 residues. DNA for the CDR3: TGCGCCAGCAGCCAAGAGAGATACAATGAGCAGTTCTTC. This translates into CASSQERYNEQFF.

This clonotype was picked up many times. The CDR3 loop is CATSDASKADPQYF. The CDR3 DNA is TGTGCCACCAGTGATGCGTCAAAGGCCGATCCGCAGTATTTT. The chain recombines TRBV24-1 with TRBJ2-3; D ambiguous. Germline V gene data show CDR1 as KGHDR and CDR2 as SFDVKD. The length of the CDR3 is 14 residues. Deletions cut 3 bases from V and 10 bases from J, with 16 bases between.